This T cell receptor (beta chain) comes out of a study of shared clonotypes between healthy human individuals. In the study overall: The study used three CD4 naive, three CD4 memory, two CD8 naive and one CD8 memory plate per donor. Study-wide findings and caveats: Sequencing depth was expected to affect clonotype sharing among donors. Only blood was sampled; tissue repertoires likely differ.

Concerning this clone itself: Its specificity is not known.

Trimming stripped 4 bases from V and 7 bases from J, with 19 bases between. The CDR3 contains 15 residues. Germline V gene lookup returns CDR1 SNHLY and CDR2 FYNNEI. Into CD45RA+ naive and CD45RA-negative memory subsets, the CD4+ cells were split. Libraries were prepared by immunoSEQ multiplex PCR; TCRdb keeps only in-frame clonotypes and omits some of them. The sample lists roughly 2.5 million clones, around nine tenths occurring once. The rearrangement links TRBV2 to TRBJ1-2; TRBD1 might be the D (5 bases). The TCR originated in a man aged 18 to 29 in good health. Sequenced: naive CD4+ T cells sorted from blood. Subset denoted: CD45RA+ positively selected. The CDR3 loop is CASSAFGGEMVGYTF. As DNA, the CDR3 is TGTGCCAGCAGTGCTTTTGGGGGGGAAATGGTTGGCTACACCTTC.